This TCR beta chain was identified during a study of OX40 agonist ivuxolimab in advanced cancers. About the research overall: Cancers in dose escalation were hepatocellular, melanoma, renal cell and head and neck.

A remark on this clone: Antigen: not known.

The junction had 14 bases not matched to a gene; V was cut back by 3 bases and J by 0 bases. The CDR3 totals 20 residues. The V gene's germline CDR1 is ENHRY and CDR2 SYGVKD. Here immunoSEQ multiplex PCR was the method, and the copy in TCRdb shows in-frame clones only, minus some. The sample gives nearly 60,000 clones, 75% to 85% of which show up once; over 0.6% is in the top ten. Study observations and caveats: Patients who responded partially at 0.1-3.0 mg/kg showed clonal expansion ranking among the lowest.

The TCR sequence derives from an adult with an advanced solid tumor such as melanoma, head and neck, liver or kidney cancer. The chain combines TRBV10-3 with TRBJ1-5; 10 nucleotides align to TRBD1. Source: CD4+ or CD8+ T cells sorted from blood, taken in a trial of the OX40 agonist ivuxolimab. In DNA, the CDR3 is TGTGCCATCAGTGACCCCCCCCGGACAGGGGGACTACATAGCAATCAGCCCCAGCATTTT. Amino acids: CAISDPPRTGGLHSNQPQHF.